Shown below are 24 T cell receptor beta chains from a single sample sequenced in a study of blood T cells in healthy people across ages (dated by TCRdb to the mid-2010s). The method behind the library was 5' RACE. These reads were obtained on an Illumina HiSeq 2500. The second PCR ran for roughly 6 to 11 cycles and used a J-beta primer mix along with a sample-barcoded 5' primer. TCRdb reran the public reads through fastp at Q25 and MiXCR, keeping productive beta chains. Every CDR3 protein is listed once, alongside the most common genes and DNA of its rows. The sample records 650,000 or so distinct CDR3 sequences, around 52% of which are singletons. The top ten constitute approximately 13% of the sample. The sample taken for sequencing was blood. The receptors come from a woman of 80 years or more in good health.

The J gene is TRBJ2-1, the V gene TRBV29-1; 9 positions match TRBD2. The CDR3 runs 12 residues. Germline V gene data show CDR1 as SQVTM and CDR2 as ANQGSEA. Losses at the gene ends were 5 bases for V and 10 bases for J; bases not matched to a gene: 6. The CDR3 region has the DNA TGCAGCGTTAGTAGCGGGAGCGGGGAGCAGTTCTTC. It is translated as CSVSSGSGEQFF.

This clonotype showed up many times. DNA of the CDR3: TGTGCCAGCAGCTTAGAGTACGGTGAGCAGTTCTTC. This translates into CASSLEYGEQFF. V is TRBV7-2 and J is TRBJ2-1; D remains ambiguous. Germline CDR1 reads SGHTA; CDR2 reads FQGNSA. V dropped 1 base and J dropped 9 bases, with 7 bases sitting between them. The CDR3 consists of 12 residues.

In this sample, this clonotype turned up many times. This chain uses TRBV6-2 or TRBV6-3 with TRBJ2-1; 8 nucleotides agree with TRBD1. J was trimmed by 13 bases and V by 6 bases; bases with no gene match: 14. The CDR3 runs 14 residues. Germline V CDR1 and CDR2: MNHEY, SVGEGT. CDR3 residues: CASSLTGASMEQFF. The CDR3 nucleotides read TGTGCCAGCAGCCTGACAGGGGCGTCTATGGAACAGTTCTTC.

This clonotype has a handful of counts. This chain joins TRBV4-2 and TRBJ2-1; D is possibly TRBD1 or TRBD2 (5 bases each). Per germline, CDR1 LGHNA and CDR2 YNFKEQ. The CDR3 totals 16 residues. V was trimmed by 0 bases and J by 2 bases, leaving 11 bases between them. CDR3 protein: CASSQDGGTAYNEQFF. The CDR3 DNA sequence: TGTGCCAGCAGCCAAGATGGGGGAACCGCCTACAATGAGCAGTTCTTC.

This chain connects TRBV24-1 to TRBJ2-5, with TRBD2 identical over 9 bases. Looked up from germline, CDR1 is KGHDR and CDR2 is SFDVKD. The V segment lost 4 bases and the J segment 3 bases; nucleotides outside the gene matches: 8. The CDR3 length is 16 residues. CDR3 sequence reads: CATSDQPGLAKETQYF. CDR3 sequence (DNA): TGTGCCACCAGTGACCAACCGGGACTAGCTAAAGAGACCCAGTACTTC.

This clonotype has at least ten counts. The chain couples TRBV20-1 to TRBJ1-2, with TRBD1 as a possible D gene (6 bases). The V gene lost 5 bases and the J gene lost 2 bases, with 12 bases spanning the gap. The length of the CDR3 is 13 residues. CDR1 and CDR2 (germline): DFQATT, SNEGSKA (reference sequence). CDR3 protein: CSAPGTQNYGYTF. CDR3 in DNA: TGCAGTGCTCCCGGGACACAGAACTATGGCTACACCTTC.

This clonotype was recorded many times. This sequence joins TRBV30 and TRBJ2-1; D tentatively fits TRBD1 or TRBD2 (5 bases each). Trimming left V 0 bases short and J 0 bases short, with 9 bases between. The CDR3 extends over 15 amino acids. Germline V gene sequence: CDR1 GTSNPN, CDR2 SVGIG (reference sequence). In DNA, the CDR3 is TGTGCCTGGAGTGTACGGGACCGCTCCTACAATGAGCAGTTCTTC. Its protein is CAWSVRDRSYNEQFF.

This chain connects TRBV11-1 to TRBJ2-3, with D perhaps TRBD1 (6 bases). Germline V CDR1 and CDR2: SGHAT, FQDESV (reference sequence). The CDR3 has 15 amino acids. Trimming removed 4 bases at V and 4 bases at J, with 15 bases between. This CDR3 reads CASSSTRGVADTQYF. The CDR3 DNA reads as TGTGCCAGCAGCTCCACCAGGGGTGTTGCAGATACGCAGTATTTT.

CDR3 sequence reads: CASGQWGSTDTQYF. The CDR3 DNA sequence: TGTGCCAGCGGCCAATGGGGGTCCACAGATACGCAGTATTTT. The gene calls are TRBV25-1 and TRBJ2-3, with D perhaps given as TRBD1 or TRBD2 (5 bases each). CDR1 MGHDK and CDR2 SYGVNS come from the germline V gene. V lost 8 bases to trimming and J lost 2 bases, with 14 bases between them. CDR3 length: 14 residues. Full variable domain (rest looked up from reference TRBV25-1 and TRBJ2-3): EADIYQTPRYLVIGTGKKITLECSQTMGHDKMYWYQQDPGMELHLIHYSYGVNSTEKGDLSSESTVSRIRTEHFPLTLESARPSHTSQYLCASGQWGSTDTQYFGPGTRLTVL.

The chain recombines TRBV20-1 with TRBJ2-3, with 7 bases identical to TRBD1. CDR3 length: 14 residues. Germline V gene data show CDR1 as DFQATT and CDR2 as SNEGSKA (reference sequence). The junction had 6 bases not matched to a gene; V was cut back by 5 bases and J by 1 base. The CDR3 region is CSAQRQGRTDTQYF. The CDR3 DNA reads TGCAGTGCTCAGAGACAGGGACGCACAGATACGCAGTATTTT.

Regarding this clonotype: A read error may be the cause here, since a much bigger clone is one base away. The CDR3 nucleotides read TGCAGTGCTGCCAAAAACGCAGGGAGAGGCTATTGGAGGCAGTATTTT. It encodes CSAAKNAGRGYWRQYF. This sequence joins TRBV20-1 and TRBJ2-3; either TRBD1 or TRBD2 may supply D (5 bases each). This CDR3 region has 16 residues. Trimming took 5 bases from V and 11 from J, leaving 29 bases between them. Germline V gene lookup returns CDR1 DFQATT and CDR2 SNEGSKA (reference sequence).

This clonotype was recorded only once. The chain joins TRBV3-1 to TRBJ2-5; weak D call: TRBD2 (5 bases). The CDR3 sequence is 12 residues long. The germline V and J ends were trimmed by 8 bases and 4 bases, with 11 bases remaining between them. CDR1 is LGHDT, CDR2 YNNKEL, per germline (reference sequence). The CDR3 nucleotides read TGTGCCAGCGAGGGTGTTGGAGAGACCCAGTACTTC. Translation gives CASEGVGETQYF.

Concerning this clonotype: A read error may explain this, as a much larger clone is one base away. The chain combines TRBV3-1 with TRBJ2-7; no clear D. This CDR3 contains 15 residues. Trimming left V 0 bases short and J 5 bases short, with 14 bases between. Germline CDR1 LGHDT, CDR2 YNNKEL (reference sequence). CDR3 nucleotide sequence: TGTGCCAGCAGCCAAGATGGGCTCTTGACCGACGAGCAGTACTTC. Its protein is CASSQDGLLTDEQYF.

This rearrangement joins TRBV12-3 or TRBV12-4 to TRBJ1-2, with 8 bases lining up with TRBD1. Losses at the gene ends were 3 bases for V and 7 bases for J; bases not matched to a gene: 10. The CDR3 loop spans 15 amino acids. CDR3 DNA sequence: TGTGCCAGCAGTTTCGAAAGGACAGGGAATGTTGGCTACACCTTC. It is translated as CASSFERTGNVGYTF.

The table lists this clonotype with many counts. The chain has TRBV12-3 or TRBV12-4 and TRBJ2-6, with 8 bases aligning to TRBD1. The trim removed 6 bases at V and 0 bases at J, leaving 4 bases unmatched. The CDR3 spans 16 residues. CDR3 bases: TGTGCCAGCAGGGGACAGGACAACTCTGGGGCCAACGTCCTGACTTTC. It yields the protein CASRGQDNSGANVLTF.

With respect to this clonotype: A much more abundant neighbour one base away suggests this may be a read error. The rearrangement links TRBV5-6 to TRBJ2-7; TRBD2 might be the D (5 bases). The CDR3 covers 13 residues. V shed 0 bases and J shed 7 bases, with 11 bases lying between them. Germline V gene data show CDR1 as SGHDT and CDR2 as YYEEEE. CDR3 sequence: CASSLALVYEQYF. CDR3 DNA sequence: TGTGCCAGCAGCTTGGCACTAGTTTATGAGCAGTACTTC.

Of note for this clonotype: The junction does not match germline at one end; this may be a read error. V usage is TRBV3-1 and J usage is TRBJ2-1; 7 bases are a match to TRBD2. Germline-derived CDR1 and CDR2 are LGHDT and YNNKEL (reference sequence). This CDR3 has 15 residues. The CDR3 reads CAGRSTSVSYNEQFF. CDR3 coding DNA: TGTGCCGGCAGATCTACTAGCGTCTCCTACAATGAGCAGTTCTTC.

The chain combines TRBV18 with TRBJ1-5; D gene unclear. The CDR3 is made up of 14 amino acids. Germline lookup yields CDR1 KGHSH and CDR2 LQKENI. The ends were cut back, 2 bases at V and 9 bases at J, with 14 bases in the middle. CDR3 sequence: CASSPEQGVGPQHF. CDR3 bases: TGTGCCAGCTCACCAGAACAAGGCGTAGGGCCCCAGCATTTT.

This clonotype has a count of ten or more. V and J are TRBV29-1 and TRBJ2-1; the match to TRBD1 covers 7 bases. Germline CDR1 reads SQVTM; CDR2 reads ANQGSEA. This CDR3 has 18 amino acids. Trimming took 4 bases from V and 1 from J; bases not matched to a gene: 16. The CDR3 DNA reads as TGCAGCGTTGCCATACCTAGATACAGGGGAGCATCCTACAATGAGCAGTTCTTC. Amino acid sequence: CSVAIPRYRGASYNEQFF.

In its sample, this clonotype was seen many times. This chain's CDR3 is CSARSSGRPTSYNEQFF. For the CDR3, the DNA is TGCAGCGCCCGTAGTAGCGGGAGGCCCACCTCCTACAATGAGCAGTTCTTC. The chain carries TRBV29-1 and TRBJ2-1; 10 bases are shared with TRBD2. Germline lookup yields CDR1 SQVTM and CDR2 ANQGSEA. The CDR3 contains 17 residues. Trimming cost V 7 bases and J 0 bases; bases outside gene matches: 12.

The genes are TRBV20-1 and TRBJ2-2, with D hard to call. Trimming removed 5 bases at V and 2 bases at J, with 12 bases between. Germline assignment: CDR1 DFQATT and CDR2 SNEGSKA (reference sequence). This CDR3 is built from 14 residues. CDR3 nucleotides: TGCAGTGCTCCTTATCGACTTAACACCGGGGAGCTGTTTTTT. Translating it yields CSAPYRLNTGELFF.

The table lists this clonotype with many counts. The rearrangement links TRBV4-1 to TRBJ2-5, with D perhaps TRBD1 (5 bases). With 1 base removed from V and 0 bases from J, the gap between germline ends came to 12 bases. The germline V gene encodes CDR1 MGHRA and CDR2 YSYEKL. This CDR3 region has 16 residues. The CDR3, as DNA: TGCGCCAGCAGCCAAGGGCAGGGTACCTACCAAGAGACCCAGTACTTC. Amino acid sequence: CASSQGQGTYQETQYF.

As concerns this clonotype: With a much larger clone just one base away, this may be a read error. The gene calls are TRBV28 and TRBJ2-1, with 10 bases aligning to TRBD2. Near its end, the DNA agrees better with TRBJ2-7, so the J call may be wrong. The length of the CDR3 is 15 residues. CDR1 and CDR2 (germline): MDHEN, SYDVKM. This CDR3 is CASSGALAGAYEQYF. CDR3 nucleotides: TGTGCCAGCAGTGGGGCGCTAGCGGGAGCGTATGAGCAGTACTTC.

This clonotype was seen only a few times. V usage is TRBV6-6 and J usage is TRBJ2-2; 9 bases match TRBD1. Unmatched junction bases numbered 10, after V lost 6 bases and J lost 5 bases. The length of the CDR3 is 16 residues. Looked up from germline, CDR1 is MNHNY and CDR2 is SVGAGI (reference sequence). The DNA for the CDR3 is TGTGCCAGCAGCACCCCTAGACAGGGGGGAACCGGGGAGCTGTTTTTT. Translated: CASSTPRQGGTGELFF.